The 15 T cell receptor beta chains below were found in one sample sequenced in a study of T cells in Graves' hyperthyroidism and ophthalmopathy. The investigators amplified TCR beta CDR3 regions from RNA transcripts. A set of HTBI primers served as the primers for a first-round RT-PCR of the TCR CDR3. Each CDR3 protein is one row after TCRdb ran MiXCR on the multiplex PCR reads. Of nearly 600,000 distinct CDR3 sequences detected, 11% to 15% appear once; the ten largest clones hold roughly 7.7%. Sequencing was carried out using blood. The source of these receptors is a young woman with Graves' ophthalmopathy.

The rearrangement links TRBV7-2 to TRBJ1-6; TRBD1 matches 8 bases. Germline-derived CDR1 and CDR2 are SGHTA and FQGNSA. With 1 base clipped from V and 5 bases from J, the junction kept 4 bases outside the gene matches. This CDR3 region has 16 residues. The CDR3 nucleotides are TGTGCCAGCAGCTTAGAAGGGACAGGCAATAATTCACCCCTCCACTTT. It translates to CASSLEGTGNNSPLHF.

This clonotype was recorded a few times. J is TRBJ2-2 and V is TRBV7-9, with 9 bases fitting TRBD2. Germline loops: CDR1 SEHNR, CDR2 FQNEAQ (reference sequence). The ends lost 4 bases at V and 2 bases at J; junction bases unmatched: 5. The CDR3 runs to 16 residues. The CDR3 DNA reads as TGTGCCAGCAGCTCCAGACTAGCGGTTAACACCGGGGAGCTGTTTTTT. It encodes CASSSRLAVNTGELFF.

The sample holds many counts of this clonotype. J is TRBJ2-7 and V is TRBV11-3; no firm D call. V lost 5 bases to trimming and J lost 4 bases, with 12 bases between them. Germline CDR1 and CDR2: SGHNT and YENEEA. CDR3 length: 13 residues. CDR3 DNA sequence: TGTGCCAGCAGCCCCCTTTCTTGGTACGAGCAGTACTTC. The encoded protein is CASSPLSWYEQYF.

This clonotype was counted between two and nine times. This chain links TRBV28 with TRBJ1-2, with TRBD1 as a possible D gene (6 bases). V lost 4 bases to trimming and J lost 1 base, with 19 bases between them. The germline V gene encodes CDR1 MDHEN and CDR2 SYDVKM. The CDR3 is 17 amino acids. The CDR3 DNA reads TGTGCCAGCAGTTCGACAGGATACACCTCATTTAACTATGGCTACACCTTC. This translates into CASSSTGYTSFNYGYTF.

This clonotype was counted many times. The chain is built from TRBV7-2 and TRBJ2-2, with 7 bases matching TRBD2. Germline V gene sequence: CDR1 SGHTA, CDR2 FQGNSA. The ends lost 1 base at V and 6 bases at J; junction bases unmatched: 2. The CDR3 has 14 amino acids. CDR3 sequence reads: CASSLGGGPGELFF. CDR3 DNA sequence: TGTGCCAGCAGCTTAGGGGGAGGGCCCGGGGAGCTGTTTTTT.

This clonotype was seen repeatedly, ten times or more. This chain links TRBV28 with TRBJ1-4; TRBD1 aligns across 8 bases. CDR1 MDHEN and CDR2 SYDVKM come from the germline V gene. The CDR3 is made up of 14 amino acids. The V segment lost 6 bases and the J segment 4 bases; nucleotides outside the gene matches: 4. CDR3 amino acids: CASRSGGLNEKLFF. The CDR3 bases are TGTGCCAGCAGGTCAGGGGGCCTTAATGAAAAACTGTTTTTT.

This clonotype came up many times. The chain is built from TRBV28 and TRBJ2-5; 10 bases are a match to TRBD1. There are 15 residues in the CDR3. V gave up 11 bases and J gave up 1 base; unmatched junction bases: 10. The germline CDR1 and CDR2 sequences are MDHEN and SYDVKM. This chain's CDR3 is CAVLGTGEAQETQYF. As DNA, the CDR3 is TGTGCCGTTCTTGGGACAGGGGAGGCCCAAGAGACCCAGTACTTC.

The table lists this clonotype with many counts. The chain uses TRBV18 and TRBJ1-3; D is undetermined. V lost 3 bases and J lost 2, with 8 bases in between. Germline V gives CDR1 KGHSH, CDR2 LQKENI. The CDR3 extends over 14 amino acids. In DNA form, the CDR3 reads TGTGCCAGCTCACCGTACGAGGCTGGAAACACCATATATTTT. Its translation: CASSPYEAGNTIYF. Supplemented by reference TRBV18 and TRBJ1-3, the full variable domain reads NAGVMQNPRHLVRRRGQEARLRCSPMKGHSHVYWYRQLPEEGLKFMVYLQKENIIDESGMPKERFSAEFPKEGPSILRIQQVVRGDSAAYFCASSPYEAGNTIYFGEGSWLTVV.

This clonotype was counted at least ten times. The CDR3 region is CASSLVGEGWEKLFF. The CDR3 DNA follows: TGTGCCAGCAGTTTAGTTGGGGAGGGCTGGGAAAAACTGTTTTTT. The chain recombines TRBV12-3 or TRBV12-4 with TRBJ1-4; D gene ambiguous. The CDR3 is made up of 15 amino acids. V was trimmed by 1 base and J by 8 bases, leaving 14 bases between them.

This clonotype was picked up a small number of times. The CDR3 nucleotides are TGCGCCAGCAGCCAAGATTGGGGCCCTCCGGGCTCCTACGAGCAGTACTTC. Translating it yields CASSQDWGPPGSYEQYF. The J gene is TRBJ2-7, the V gene TRBV4-3, with a weak D call TRBD1 (5 bases). Per the germline V gene, CDR1 is LGHNA and CDR2 is YSLEER. This CDR3 comprises 17 residues. V was shortened by 0 bases and J by 0 bases, with 15 bases between the two germline ends.

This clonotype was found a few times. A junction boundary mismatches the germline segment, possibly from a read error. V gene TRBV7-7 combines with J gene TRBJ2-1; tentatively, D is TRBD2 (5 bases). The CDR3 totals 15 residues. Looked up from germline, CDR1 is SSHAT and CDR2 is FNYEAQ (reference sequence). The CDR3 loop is CASSPWQAGYNEQFF. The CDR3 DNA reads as TGTGCTAGCAGCCCCTGGCAGGCGGGTTACAATGAGCAGTTCTTC.

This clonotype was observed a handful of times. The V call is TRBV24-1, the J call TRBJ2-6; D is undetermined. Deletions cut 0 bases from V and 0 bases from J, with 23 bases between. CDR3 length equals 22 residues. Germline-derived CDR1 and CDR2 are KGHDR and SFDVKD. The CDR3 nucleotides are TGTGCCACCAGTGATTTGGGAAAAGAACGTGATCCCCTAAGCTCTGGGGCCAACGTCCTGACTTTC. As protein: CATSDLGKERDPLSSGANVLTF.

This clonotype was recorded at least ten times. Here the CDR3 DNA reads TGTGCCAGCAGCCTCACTTGGGATGAGCAGTTCTTC. Translation: CASSLTWDEQFF. This chain links TRBV28 with TRBJ2-1; D gene uncertain. The CDR3 covers 12 residues. Germline loops: CDR1 MDHEN, CDR2 SYDVKM. V shed 6 bases and J shed 8 bases, with 11 bases lying between them.

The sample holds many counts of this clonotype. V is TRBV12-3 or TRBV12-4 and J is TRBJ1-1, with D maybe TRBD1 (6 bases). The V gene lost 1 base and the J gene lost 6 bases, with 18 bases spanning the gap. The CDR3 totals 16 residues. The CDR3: CASSLGLGAGDAEAFF. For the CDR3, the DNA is TGTGCCAGCAGTTTAGGGCTGGGGGCAGGGGACGCTGAAGCTTTCTTT.

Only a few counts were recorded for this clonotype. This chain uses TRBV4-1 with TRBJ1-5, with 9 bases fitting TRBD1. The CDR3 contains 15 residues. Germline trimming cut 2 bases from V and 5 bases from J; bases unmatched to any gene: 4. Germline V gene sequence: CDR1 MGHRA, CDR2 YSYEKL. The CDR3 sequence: CASSQRTGADQPQHF. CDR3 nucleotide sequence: TGCGCCAGCAGCCAAAGGACAGGGGCGGATCAGCCCCAGCATTTT.